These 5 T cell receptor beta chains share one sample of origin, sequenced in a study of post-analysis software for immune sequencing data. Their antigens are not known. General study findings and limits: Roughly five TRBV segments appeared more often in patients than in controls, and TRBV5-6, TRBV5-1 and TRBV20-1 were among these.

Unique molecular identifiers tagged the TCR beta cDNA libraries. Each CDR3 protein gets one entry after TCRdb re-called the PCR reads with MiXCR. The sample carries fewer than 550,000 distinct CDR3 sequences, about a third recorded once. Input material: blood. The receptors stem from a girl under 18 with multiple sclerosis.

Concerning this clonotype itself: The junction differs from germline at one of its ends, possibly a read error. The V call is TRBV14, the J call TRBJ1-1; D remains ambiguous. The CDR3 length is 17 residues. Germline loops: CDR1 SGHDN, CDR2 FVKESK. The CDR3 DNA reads TGTGCCAGCAGCCCTGAAGAGTGGGGTGGCCCAAGCACTGACGCTTTCTTT. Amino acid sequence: CASSPEEWGGPSTDAFF. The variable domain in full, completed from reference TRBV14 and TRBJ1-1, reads EAGVTQFPSHSVIEKGQTVTLRCDPISGHDNLYWYRRVMGKEIKFLLHFVKESKQDESGMPNNRFLAERTGGTYSTLKVQPAELEDSGVYFCASSPEEWGGPSTDAFFGQGTRLTVV.

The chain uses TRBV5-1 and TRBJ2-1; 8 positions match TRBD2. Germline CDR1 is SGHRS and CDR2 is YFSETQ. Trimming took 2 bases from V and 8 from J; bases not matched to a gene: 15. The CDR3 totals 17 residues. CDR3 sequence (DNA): TGCGCCAGCAGCTTCGGATCTCGGACTAGCCCCGCGGATGAGCAGTTCTTC. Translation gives CASSFGSRTSPADEQFF. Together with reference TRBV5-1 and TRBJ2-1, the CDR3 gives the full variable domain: KAGVTQTPRYLIKTRGQQVTLSCSPISGHRSVSWYQQTPGQGLQFLFEYFSETQRNKGNFPGRFSGRQFSNSRSEMNVSTLELGDSALYLCASSFGSRTSPADEQFFGPGTRLTVL.

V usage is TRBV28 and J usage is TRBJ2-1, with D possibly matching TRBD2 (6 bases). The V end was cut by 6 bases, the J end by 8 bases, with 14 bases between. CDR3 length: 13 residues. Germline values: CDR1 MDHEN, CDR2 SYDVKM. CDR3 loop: CASRVTRNDEQFF. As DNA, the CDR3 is TGTGCCAGCAGGGTGACTAGGAACGATGAGCAGTTCTTC.

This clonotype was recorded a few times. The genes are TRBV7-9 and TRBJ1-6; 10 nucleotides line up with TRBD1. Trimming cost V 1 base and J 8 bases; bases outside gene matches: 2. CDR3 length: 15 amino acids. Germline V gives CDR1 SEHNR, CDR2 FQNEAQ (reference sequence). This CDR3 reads CASSLGGQGYSPLHF. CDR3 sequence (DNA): TGTGCCAGCAGCTTAGGGGGACAGGGGTATTCACCCCTCCACTTT.

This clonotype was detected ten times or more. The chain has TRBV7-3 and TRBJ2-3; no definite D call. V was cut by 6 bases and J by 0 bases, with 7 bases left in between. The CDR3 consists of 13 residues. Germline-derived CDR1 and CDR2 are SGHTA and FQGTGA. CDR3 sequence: CASSSGSTDTQYF. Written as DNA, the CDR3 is TGTGCCAGCAGTTCCGGGAGCACAGATACGCAGTATTTT.